Shown below are 16 T cell receptor beta chains from a single sample sequenced in a study of blood T cell repertoires in COVID-19. Assay used: immunoSEQ multiplex PCR; TCRdb lists only in-frame clones, some missing. The sample carries some 250,000 clones, more than 70% recorded once. The sequenced sample was peripheral blood. These receptors all come from a woman aged 18-29 years with acute or convalescent COVID-19.

The rearrangement uses TRBV11-2 and TRBJ2-5; D is undetermined. Trimming removed 1 base at V and 9 bases at J, with 9 bases between. From germline, CDR1 is SGHAT and CDR2 FQNNGV. This CDR3 is built from 12 residues. CDR3 sequence: CASSLGPEAQYF. In DNA, the CDR3 is TGTGCCAGCAGCTTAGGGCCCGAGGCCCAGTACTTC.

This clone was seen a handful of times. The chain links TRBV7-2 to TRBJ2-2; no reliable D call. Trimming left V 2 bases short and J 4 bases short, with 8 bases between. The CDR3 spans 14 residues. Germline V gene sequence: CDR1 SGHTA, CDR2 FQGNSA. CDR3 DNA: TGTGCCAGCAGCTTATCCGCAGTCACCGGGGAGCTGTTTTTT. Residues: CASSLSAVTGELFF. Drawing the rest from reference TRBV7-2 and TRBJ2-2, the complete variable domain is GAGVSQSPSNKVTEKGKDVELRCDPISGHTALYWYRQSLGQGLEFLIYFQGNSAPDKSGLPSDRFSAERTGGSVSTLTIQRTQQEDSAVYLCASSLSAVTGELFFGEGSRLTVL.

The chain has TRBV27 and TRBJ2-7, with 10 bases fitting TRBD1. This CDR3 has 15 amino acids. Germline V gives CDR1 MNHEY, CDR2 SMNVEV (reference sequence). V was pared by 5 bases and J by 1 base, with 5 bases of the junction left unmatched. CDR3 loop: CASSLRTGGSYEQYF. The CDR3 bases are TGTGCCAGCAGTCTCCGGACAGGGGGGTCCTACGAGCAGTACTTC.

This chain uses TRBV30 with TRBJ2-2; 7 nucleotides agree with TRBD2. This CDR3 region has 14 residues. The germline V gene has CDR1 GTSNPN and CDR2 SVGIG (reference sequence). J was trimmed by 6 bases and V by 4 bases; bases with no gene match: 8. The CDR3 DNA reads as TGTGCCTGGATAGCACGGGCGGGAGCCGGGGAGCTGTTTTTT. This encodes CAWIARAGAGELFF. The complete variable domain, with remaining parts taken from reference TRBV30 and TRBJ2-2, reads SQTIHQWPATLVQPVGSPLSLECTVEGTSNPNLYWYRQAAGRGLQLLFYSVGIGQISSEVPQNLSASRPQDRQFILSSKKLLLSDSGFYLCAWIARAGAGELFFGEGSRLTVL.

This clone came up once. The rearrangement uses TRBV11-2 and TRBJ2-1, with TRBD2 identical over 10 bases. The CDR3 is made up of 14 amino acids. Germline V gene lookup returns CDR1 SGHAT and CDR2 FQNNGV. The V and J ends lost 6 bases and 7 bases, in that order; junction bases with no gene match: 6. The CDR3 DNA reads TGTGCCAGCAGTGGACTAGCGGCGGGAAATGAGCAGTTCTTC. Amino acid sequence: CASSGLAAGNEQFF.

The chain links TRBV5-1 to TRBJ2-1, with 9 bases aligning to TRBD2. The J segment lost 7 bases and the V segment lost 1 base, leaving 3 bases of the junction unmatched. The length of the CDR3 is 14 residues. Germline CDR1 is SGHRS and CDR2 is YFSETQ. CDR3 DNA sequence: TGCGCCAGCAGCTTGATAGCGGGAGTTAATGAGCAGTTCTTC. This codes for CASSLIAGVNEQFF.

The gene calls are TRBV11-2 and TRBJ1-3; perhaps TRBD1 as D (5 bases). Germline CDR1 is SGHAT and CDR2 is FQNNGV. The CDR3 loop spans 13 amino acids. The germline V and J ends were trimmed by 8 bases and 0 bases, with 8 bases remaining between them. The CDR3 loop is CASGGVSGNTIYF. The DNA for the CDR3 is TGTGCCAGCGGGGGGGTCTCTGGAAACACCATATATTTT.

As DNA, the CDR3 is TGTGCCAGCAGCTTAAGGGGGCAGGGGGCGCAAAATAACTATGGCTACACCTTC. Protein product: CASSLRGQGAQNNYGYTF. V is TRBV7-3 and J is TRBJ1-2; 8 positions agree with TRBD1. Germline lookup yields CDR1 SGHTA and CDR2 FQGTGA. With 1 base clipped from V and 1 base from J, the junction kept 11 bases outside the gene matches. This CDR3 spans 18 amino acids.

The chain uses TRBV6-2 or TRBV6-3 and TRBJ2-7, with D possibly TRBD2 on 6 matching bases. Germline CDR1 is MNHEY and CDR2 is SVGEGT. V was clipped by 0 bases and J by 4 bases, with 13 bases between them. The CDR3 totals 15 residues. The CDR3 region has the DNA TGTGCCAGCAGTTACTCGTGGTCCGGGAGATACGAGCAGTACTTC. Translated, it gives CASSYSWSGRYEQYF.

This rearrangement joins TRBV25-1 to TRBJ2-7; the match to TRBD1 covers 7 bases. Germline V gives CDR1 MGHDK, CDR2 SYGVNS. This CDR3 spans 15 amino acids. The V segment lost 3 bases and the J segment 3 bases; nucleotides outside the gene matches: 8. The CDR3 region has the DNA TGTGCCAGCAGTGACAAACAGGGGAAGCTCTACGAGCAGTACTTC. It encodes CASSDKQGKLYEQYF.

The chain links TRBV5-1 to TRBJ2-7, with 11 positions matching TRBD2. Germline-derived CDR1 and CDR2 are SGHRS and YFSETQ. Losses at the gene ends were 0 bases for V and 2 bases for J; bases not matched to a gene: 1. The CDR3 is made up of 15 amino acids. CDR3 region: CASSLGLAGTYEQYF. The CDR3 bases are TGCGCCAGCAGCTTGGGACTAGCGGGGACCTACGAGCAGTACTTC. The full variable domain, its missing parts supplied by reference TRBV5-1 and TRBJ2-7, is KAGVTQTPRYLIKTRGQQVTLSCSPISGHRSVSWYQQTPGQGLQFLFEYFSETQRNKGNFPGRFSGRQFSNSRSEMNVSTLELGDSALYLCASSLGLAGTYEQYFGPGTRLTVT.

This sequence joins TRBV7-6 and TRBJ1-5, with D perhaps TRBD1 (5 bases). V was clipped by 1 base and J by 4 bases, with 14 bases between them. Germline V gene sequence: CDR1 SGHVS, CDR2 FNYEAQ. This CDR3 comprises 16 residues. The CDR3 region is CASSLGGGATNQPQHF. CDR3 DNA sequence: TGTGCCAGCAGCTTAGGGGGAGGGGCGACAAATCAGCCCCAGCATTTT.

The V call is TRBV6-5, the J call TRBJ2-3, with TRBD1 matching over 8 bases. The CDR3 has 14 residues. V lost 6 bases to trimming and J lost 4 bases; unmatched junction nucleotides: 6. The germline CDR1 and CDR2 sequences are MNHEY and SVGAGI. The CDR3 reads CASRNGQGADTQYF. DNA for the CDR3: TGTGCCAGCAGAAACGGACAGGGTGCAGATACGCAGTATTTT.

With respect to this clone: At the DNA level, this CDR3 is encoded by other sequences in the same sample as well. The CDR3 protein is CASSEVGGTEAFF. CDR3 coding DNA: TGTGCCAGCAGTGAAGTGGGGGGCACTGAAGCTTTCTTT. The chain has TRBV6-1 and TRBJ1-1; the D gene is possibly TRBD1 (5 bases). CDR1 MNHNS and CDR2 SASEGT come from the germline V gene. V was shortened by 1 base and J by 4 bases, with 7 bases between the two germline ends. The CDR3 consists of 13 residues.

V gene TRBV28 combines with J gene TRBJ2-1, with D uncertain. The ends were cut back, 4 bases at V and 9 bases at J, with 13 bases in the middle. The CDR3 length is 13 residues. Germline V gene data show CDR1 as MDHEN and CDR2 as SYDVKM. The CDR3 DNA is TGTGCCAGCAGTTCACCTCCTAGTGGTGAGCAGTTCTTC. Protein: CASSSPPSGEQFF.

The chain uses TRBV28 and TRBJ1-4, with TRBD1 matching 8 bases. V gave up 7 bases and J gave up 8 bases; unmatched junction bases: 6. The CDR3 covers 13 residues. Germline V gene sequence: CDR1 MDHEN, CDR2 SYDVKM. The CDR3 spells CASNGQGVEKLFF. CDR3 DNA: TGTGCCAGCAATGGACAGGGTGTGGAAAAACTGTTTTTT.